This T cell receptor beta chain was identified during a study of glioma-infiltrating T cells. Whole-study findings and limits: Tissue and blood shared very few CDR3 sequences. Tissue-blood divergence was below expectation in non-neoplastic patients, above in gliomas.

This CDR3 has 17 residues. Germline assignment: CDR1 SGHVS and CDR2 FNYEAQ. The V gene lost 6 bases and the J gene lost 0 bases, with 18 bases spanning the gap. Remarks on this clonotype: No antigen is known for it. Being off target in a library aimed at alpha chains, this beta chain has a size of little meaning.

The iRepertoire nested amplicon-rescue multiplex PCR amplified TCR alpha and beta CDR3s from RNA. One-step reverse transcription and amplification started from roughly 100-400 ng of tissue mRNA or PBMC total RNA. TCRdb itself ran the multiplex PCR reads through MiXCR, one entry per CDR3 protein. The sample lists about 3,900 distinct CDR3 sequences, about 90% occurring once. The origin of this receptor is a human donor with low-grade glioma or glioblastoma, undergoing nonglioma brain surgery, or in good health (not recorded which). Material for sequencing was glioma tissue, nonneoplastic brain tissue, or PBMCs (not recorded which). V usage is TRBV7-6 and J usage is TRBJ2-1; tentatively, D is TRBD2 (6 bases). The CDR3 is CASRPAGGLSSYNEQFF. The CDR3 bases are TGTGCCAGCAGACCAGCCGGGGGTTTGAGCTCCTACAATGAGCAGTTCTTC.